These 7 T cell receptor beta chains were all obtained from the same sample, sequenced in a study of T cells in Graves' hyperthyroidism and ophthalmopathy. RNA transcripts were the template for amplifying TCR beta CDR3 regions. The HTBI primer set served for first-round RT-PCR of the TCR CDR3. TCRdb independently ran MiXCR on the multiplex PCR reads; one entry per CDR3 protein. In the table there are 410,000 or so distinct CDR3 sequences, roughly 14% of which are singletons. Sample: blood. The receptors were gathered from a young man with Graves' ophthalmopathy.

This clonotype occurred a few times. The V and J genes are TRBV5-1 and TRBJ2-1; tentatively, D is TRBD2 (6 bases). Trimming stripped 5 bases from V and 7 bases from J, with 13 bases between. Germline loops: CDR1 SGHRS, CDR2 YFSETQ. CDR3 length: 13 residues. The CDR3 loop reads CASREYRGNEQFF. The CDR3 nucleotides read TGCGCCAGCAGGGAATACCGGGGGAATGAGCAGTTCTTC.

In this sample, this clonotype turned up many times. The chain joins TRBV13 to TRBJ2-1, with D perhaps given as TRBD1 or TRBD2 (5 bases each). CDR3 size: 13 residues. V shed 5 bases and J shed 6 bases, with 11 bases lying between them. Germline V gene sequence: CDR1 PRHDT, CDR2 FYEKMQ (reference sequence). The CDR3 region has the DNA TGTGCCAGCAGCCCGGGACGAAGCAATGAGCAGTTCTTC. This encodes CASSPGRSNEQFF.

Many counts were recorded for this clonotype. The CDR3 DNA is TGTGCCAGTAGTATTCCGAGTGGGGGCTTGAACACTGAAGCTTTCTTT. This translates into CASSIPSGGLNTEAFF. J is TRBJ1-1 and V is TRBV19, with a possible D match to TRBD1 (6 bases). The V gene lost 3 bases and the J gene lost 0 bases, with 14 bases spanning the gap. Germline-derived CDR1 and CDR2 are LNHDA and SQIVND (reference sequence). The CDR3 spans 16 residues.

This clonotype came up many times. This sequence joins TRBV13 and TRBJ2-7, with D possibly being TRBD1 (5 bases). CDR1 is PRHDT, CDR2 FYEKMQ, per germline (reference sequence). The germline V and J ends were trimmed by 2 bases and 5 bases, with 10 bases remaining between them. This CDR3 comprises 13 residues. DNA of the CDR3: TGTGCCAGCAGCTTAATGGGGCGCAACGAGCAGTACTTC. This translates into CASSLMGRNEQYF.

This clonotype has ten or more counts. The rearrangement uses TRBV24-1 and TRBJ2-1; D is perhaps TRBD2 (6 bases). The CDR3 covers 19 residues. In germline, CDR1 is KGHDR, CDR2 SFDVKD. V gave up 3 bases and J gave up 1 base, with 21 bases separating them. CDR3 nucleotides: TGTGCCACCAGTGATAGCTCCAGAGACTTAGCGGATTCCTACAATGAGCAGTTCTTC. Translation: CATSDSSRDLADSYNEQFF.

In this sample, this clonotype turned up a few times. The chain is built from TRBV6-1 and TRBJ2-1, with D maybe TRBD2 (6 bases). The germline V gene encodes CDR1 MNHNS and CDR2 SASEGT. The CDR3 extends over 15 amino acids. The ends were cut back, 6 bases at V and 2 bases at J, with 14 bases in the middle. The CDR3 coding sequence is TGTGCCAGCAGCGGCGTGGCGGGACCCTACAATGAGCAGTTCTTC. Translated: CASSGVAGPYNEQFF.

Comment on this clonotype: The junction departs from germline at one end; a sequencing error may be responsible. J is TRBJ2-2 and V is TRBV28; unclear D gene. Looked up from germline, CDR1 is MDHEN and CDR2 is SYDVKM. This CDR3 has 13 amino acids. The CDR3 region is CASSYGGTVELFF. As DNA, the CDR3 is TGTGCCAGCAGTTACGGCGGCACCGTGGAGCTGTTTTTT.